These T cell receptor beta chains were read from a single sample in a study of early T cells in non-severe SARS-CoV-2 infection. TCRdb re-analysed the 5' RACE reads in MiXCR, keeping a single row per CDR3 protein. The sample yields roughly 75,000 distinct CDR3 sequences, 15% to 20% seen once. Sequencing was done on a sample of whole blood. The origin of the receptors is an adult who was a healthcare worker with PCR-confirmed SARS-CoV-2 infection or an uninfected control (not recorded which). The CDR3 runs from the conserved cysteine through the conserved F or W.

CDR3: CASSLPRDTFQETQYF
J: TRBJ2-5
V: TRBV3-1

CDR3: CASSFKTGDYGYTF
J: TRBJ1-2
V: TRBV5-1

CDR3: CASSEEGGRGNTIYF
J: TRBJ1-3
V: TRBV25-1

CDR3: CASTSAHGGSTGELFF
J: TRBJ2-2
V: TRBV2

CDR3: CAMGQAGANVLTF
J: TRBJ2-6
V: TRBV10-3

CDR3: CASSPSGRAAFTEAFF
J: TRBJ1-1
V: TRBV11-1

CDR3: CASSFPSGGTSTDTQYF
J: TRBJ2-3
V: TRBV5-4

CDR3: CSARDANLKATEAFF
J: TRBJ1-1
V: TRBV20-1

CDR3: CASSVRTGQYGYTF
J: TRBJ1-2
V: TRBV6-1

CDR3: CASSSDTNTGELFF
J: TRBJ2-2
V: TRBV5-5

CDR3: CASTLGQKLYNEQFF
J: TRBJ2-1
V: TRBV12-3/TRBV12-4

CDR3: CASSRTGSFYEQYF
J: TRBJ2-7
V: TRBV18

CDR3: CASKGEDHEQYF
J: TRBJ2-7
V: TRBV6-5

CDR3: CASSPYRTGSYEQYF
J: TRBJ2-7
V: TRBV7-9

CDR3: CSVMGQPNQPQHF
J: TRBJ1-5
V: TRBV29-1

CDR3: CASSAGPPGVTEAFF
J: TRBJ1-1
V: TRBV10-1

CDR3: CSPLAGSQETQYF
J: TRBJ2-5
V: TRBV20-1

CDR3: CASSQGAGELFF
J: TRBJ2-2
V: TRBV7-3

CDR3: CASSQDRAASSGNTIYF
J: TRBJ1-3
V: TRBV3-1

CDR3: CASRRDSGTDTQYF
J: TRBJ2-3
V: TRBV5-4

CDR3: CASISEGTEYNEQFF
J: TRBJ2-1
V: TRBV5-6

CDR3: CASSLRLDEKLFF
J: TRBJ1-4
V: TRBV5-1

CDR3: CASSRPGTGKNTEAFF
J: TRBJ1-1
V: TRBV11-1

CDR3: CSARQGQLLEAFF
J: TRBJ1-1
V: TRBV20-1

CDR3: CSARSQGWDSAEKLFF
J: TRBJ1-4
V: TRBV20-1

CDR3: CASSFQGLSQPQHF
J: TRBJ1-5
V: TRBV27

CDR3: CASRNGGELQETQYF
J: TRBJ2-5
V: TRBV3-1

CDR3: CASSGGVSGANVLTF
J: TRBJ2-6
V: TRBV27

CDR3: CASSGTGTGTYEQYF
J: TRBJ2-7
V: TRBV5-4

CDR3: CATSSFLGGPQHF
J: TRBJ1-5
V: TRBV15

CDR3: CASSLSGLAKNIQYF
J: TRBJ2-4
V: TRBV11-2

CDR3: CASSRTEGEKLFF
J: TRBJ1-4
V: TRBV7-3

CDR3: CASSQRVTQGYFYYGYTF
J: TRBJ1-2
V: TRBV3-1

CDR3: CASSLTGGHGNEKLFF
J: TRBJ1-4
V: TRBV11-2

CDR3: CASSLHSPNTDTQYF
J: TRBJ2-3
V: TRBV28

CDR3: CASSFVSVLGGTEAFF
J: TRBJ1-1
V: TRBV28

CDR3: CASTEGFPYEQYF
J: TRBJ2-7
V: TRBV19

CDR3: CASSRPSGFSTDTQYF
J: TRBJ2-3
V: TRBV11-2

CDR3: CSAPDPVRSSYNEQFF
J: TRBJ2-1
V: TRBV20-1

CDR3: CASSQDGSTDTQYF
J: TRBJ2-3
V: TRBV3-1

CDR3: CATGGAVVDEQFF
J: TRBJ2-1
V: TRBV3-1

CDR3: CSVRGQTYEQYF
J: TRBJ2-7
V: TRBV29-1